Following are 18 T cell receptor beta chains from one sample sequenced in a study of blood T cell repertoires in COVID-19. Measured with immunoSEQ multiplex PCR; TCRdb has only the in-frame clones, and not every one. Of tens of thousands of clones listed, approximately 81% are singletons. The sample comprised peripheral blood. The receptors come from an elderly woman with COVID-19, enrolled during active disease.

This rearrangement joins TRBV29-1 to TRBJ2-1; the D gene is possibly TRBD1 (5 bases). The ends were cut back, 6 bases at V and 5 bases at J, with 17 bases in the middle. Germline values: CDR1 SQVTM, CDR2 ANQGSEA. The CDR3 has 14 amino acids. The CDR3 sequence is CSVSRAFSDNEQFF. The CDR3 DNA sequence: TGCAGCGTGAGCAGGGCTTTTTCAGACAATGAGCAGTTCTTC.

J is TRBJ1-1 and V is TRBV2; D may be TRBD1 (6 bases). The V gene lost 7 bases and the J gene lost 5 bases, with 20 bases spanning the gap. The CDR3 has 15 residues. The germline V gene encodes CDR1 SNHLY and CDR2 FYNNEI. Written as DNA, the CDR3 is TGTGCCAGCAAACCACAGGGTTTGGTATCGACTGAAGCTTTCTTT. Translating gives CASKPQGLVSTEAFF.

The CDR3 region has the DNA TGTGCCAGCAGCTCTACCGGGACAGGGGGTTCACCCCTCCACTTT. Translation gives CASSSTGTGGSPLHF. The rearrangement links TRBV7-3 to TRBJ1-6, with 11 bases fitting TRBD1. The V segment lost 4 bases and the J segment 9 bases; nucleotides outside the gene matches: 5. From germline, CDR1 is SGHTA and CDR2 FQGTGA. The CDR3 is 15 amino acids.

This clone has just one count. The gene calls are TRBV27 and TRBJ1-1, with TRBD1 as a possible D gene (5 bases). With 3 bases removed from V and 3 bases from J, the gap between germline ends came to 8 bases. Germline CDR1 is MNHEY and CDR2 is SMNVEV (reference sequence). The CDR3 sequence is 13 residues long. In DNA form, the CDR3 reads TGTGCCAGCAGTTTTTTCAGGGACACTGAAGCTTTCTTT. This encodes CASSFFRDTEAFF.

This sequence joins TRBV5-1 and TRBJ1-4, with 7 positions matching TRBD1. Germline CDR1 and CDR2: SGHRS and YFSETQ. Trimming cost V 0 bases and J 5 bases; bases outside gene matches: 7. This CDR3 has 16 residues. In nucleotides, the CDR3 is TGCGCCAGCAGCTTGGGTCGAGGGGGCGGGAATGAAAAACTGTTTTTT. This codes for CASSLGRGGGNEKLFF.

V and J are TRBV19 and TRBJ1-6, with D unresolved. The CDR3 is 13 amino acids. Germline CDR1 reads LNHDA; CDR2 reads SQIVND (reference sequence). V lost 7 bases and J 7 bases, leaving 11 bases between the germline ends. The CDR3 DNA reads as TGTGCCAGTAAATCCGCGAGCAATTCACCCCTCCACTTT. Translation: CASKSASNSPLHF.

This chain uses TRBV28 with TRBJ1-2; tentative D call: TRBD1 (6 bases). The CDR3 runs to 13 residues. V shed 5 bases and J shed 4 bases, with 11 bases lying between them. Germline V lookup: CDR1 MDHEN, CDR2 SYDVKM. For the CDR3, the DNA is TGTGCCAGCAGTCCGGGGACAAGCTATGGCTACACCTTC. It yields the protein CASSPGTSYGYTF.

CDR3 region: CASSQWTSGSGEQFF. The DNA for the CDR3 is TGTGCCAGCAGCCAATGGACTAGCGGGAGTGGGGAGCAGTTCTTC. The chain uses TRBV28 and TRBJ2-1; 13 bases are shared with TRBD2. Germline values: CDR1 MDHEN, CDR2 SYDVKM. The CDR3 runs to 15 residues. The V gene end was trimmed by 6 bases and the J gene end by 10 bases; junction bases not matched to a gene: 9.

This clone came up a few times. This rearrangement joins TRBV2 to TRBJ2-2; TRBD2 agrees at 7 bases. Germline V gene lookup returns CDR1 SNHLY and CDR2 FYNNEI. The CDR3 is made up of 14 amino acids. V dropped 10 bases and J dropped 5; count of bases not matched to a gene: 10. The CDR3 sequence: CATGLESVTGELFF. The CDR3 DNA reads TGTGCCACCGGACTAGAGTCGGTTACCGGGGAGCTGTTTTTT.

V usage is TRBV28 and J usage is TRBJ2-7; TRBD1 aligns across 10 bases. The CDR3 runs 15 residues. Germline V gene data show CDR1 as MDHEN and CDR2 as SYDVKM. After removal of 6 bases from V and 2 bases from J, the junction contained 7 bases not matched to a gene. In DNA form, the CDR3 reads TGTGCCAGCAGCCCGTGGACAGGGGGAACCTACGAGCAGTACTTC. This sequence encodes CASSPWTGGTYEQYF.

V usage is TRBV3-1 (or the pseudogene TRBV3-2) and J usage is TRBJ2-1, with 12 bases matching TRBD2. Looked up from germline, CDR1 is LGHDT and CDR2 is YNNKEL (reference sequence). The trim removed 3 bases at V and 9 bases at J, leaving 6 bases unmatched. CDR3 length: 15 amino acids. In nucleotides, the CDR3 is TGTGCCAGCAGCCACCTAGCGGGAGGGCGGAGTGAGCAGTTCTTC. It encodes CASSHLAGGRSEQFF.

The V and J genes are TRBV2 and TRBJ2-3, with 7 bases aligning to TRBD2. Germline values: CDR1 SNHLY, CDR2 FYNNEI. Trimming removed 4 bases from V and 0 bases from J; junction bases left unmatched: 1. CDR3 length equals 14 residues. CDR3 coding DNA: TGTGCCAGCAGTGGACTAGCTAGCACAGATACGCAGTATTTT. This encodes CASSGLASTDTQYF.

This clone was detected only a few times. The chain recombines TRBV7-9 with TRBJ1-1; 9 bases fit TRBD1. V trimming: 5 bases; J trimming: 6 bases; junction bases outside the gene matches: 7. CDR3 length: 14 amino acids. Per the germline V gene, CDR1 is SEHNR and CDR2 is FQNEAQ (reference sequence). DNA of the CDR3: TGTGCCAGCAGCAGGTGGGACAGGGCAGCTGAAGCTTTCTTT. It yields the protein CASSRWDRAAEAFF.

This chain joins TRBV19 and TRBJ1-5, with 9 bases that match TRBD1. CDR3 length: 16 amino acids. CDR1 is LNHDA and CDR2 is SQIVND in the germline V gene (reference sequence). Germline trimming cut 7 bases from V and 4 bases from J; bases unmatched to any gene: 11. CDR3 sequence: CASTGTGSGVNQPQHF. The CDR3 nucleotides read TGTGCCAGTACAGGGACAGGGAGTGGGGTGAATCAGCCCCAGCATTTT.

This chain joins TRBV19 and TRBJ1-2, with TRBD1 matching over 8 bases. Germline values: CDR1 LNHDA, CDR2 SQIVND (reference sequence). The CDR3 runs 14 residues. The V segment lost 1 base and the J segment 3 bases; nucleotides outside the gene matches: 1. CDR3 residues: CASSIGTGYYGYTF. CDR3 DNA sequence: TGTGCCAGTAGTATAGGGACAGGGTACTATGGCTACACCTTC.

CDR3 protein: CASSTSFVFSYNEQFF. CDR3 DNA: TGTGCCAGTAGTACTTCTTTTGTGTTCTCCTACAATGAGCAGTTCTTC. The V and J genes are TRBV19 and TRBJ2-1; D not certain. V gave up 4 bases and J gave up 0 bases, with 13 bases separating them. The CDR3 totals 16 residues. Germline CDR1 LNHDA, CDR2 SQIVND (reference sequence).

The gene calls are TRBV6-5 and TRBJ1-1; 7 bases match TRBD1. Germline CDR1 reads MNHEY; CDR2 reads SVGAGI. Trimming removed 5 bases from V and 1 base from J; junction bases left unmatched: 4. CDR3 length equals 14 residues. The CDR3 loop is CASSLTGQNTEAFF. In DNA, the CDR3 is TGTGCCAGCAGTCTGACAGGGCAGAACACTGAAGCTTTCTTT.

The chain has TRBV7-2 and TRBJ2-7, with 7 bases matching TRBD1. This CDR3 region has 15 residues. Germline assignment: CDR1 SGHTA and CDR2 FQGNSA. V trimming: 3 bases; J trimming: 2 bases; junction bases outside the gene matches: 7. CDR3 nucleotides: TGTGCCAGCAGCTTGGCAGGGGGATTAACCTACGAGCAGTACTTC. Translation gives CASSLAGGLTYEQYF. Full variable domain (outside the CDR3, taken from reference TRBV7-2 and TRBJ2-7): GAGVSQSPSNKVTEKGKDVELRCDPISGHTALYWYRQSLGQGLEFLIYFQGNSAPDKSGLPSDRFSAERTGGSVSTLTIQRTQQEDSAVYLCASSLAGGLTYEQYFGPGTRLTVT.